The 20 T cell receptor beta chains reported below all come from one sample, sequenced in a study of PD-L1 blockade in urothelial cancer. Repertoires were generated with immunoSEQ multiplex PCR, while TCRdb's copy carries only in-frame clones and drops some. The sample shows about 85,000 clones, more than 75% of them seen only once. Time point given: pretreatment peripheral blood. Here the sequenced sample was PBMCs, taken around atezolizumab (anti-PD-L1) treatment. The receptors originated from a man in his sixties with urothelial cancer.

The chain is built from TRBV6-1 and TRBJ1-3; D not resolved. There are 17 residues in the CDR3. V shed 2 bases and J shed 0 bases, with 14 bases lying between them. Germline CDR1 is MNHNS and CDR2 is SASEGT. In DNA form, the CDR3 reads TGTGCCAGCAGTGAAAGCCGTTTGGGCAGCTCTGGAAACACCATATATTTT. Amino acids: CASSESRLGSSGNTIYF.

Details on this clone: This sample includes further DNA sequences coding for the same CDR3. This sequence joins TRBV18 and TRBJ2-7; weak D call: TRBD2 (5 bases). V lost 0 bases, J lost 7 bases, and 7 bases lay in between. Germline V CDR1 and CDR2: KGHSH, LQKENI. This CDR3 has 12 residues. CDR3: CASSPPSGEQYF. For the CDR3, the DNA is TGTGCCAGCTCACCACCCTCGGGGGAGCAGTACTTC.

J is TRBJ2-6 and V is TRBV6-1, with D uncertain. Germline CDR1 reads MNHNS; CDR2 reads SASEGT. Trimming took 7 bases from V and 2 from J, leaving 12 bases between them. The CDR3 has 15 residues. For the CDR3, the DNA is TGTGCCAGCAACAATAACGAAGCTGGGGCCAACGTCCTGACTTTC. Its protein is CASNNNEAGANVLTF.

This chain links TRBV27 with TRBJ2-3, with D maybe TRBD2 (7 bases). Between the trimmed V and J ends, which lost 4 bases and 2 bases, there was a span of 16 bases. The CDR3 loop spans 16 amino acids. Germline V gene sequence: CDR1 MNHEY, CDR2 SMNVEV (reference sequence). The CDR3 reads CASSSWGAGVTDTQYF. As DNA, the CDR3 is TGTGCCAGCAGTTCCTGGGGGGCGGGGGTCACAGATACGCAGTATTTT.

The V call is TRBV11-2, the J call TRBJ2-3; D perhaps matches TRBD2 (7 bases). This CDR3 spans 15 amino acids. Trimming stripped 9 bases from V and 3 bases from J, with 19 bases between. Germline V gene lookup returns CDR1 SGHAT and CDR2 FQNNGV. Written as DNA, the CDR3 is TGTGCCAGTGTAGGGGGGGGCGCTGGGACAGATACGCAGTATTTT. Its translation is CASVGGGAGTDTQYF. Combining the CDR3 with reference TRBV11-2 and TRBJ2-3 gives the whole variable domain EAGVAQSPRYKIIEKRQSVAFWCNPISGHATLYWYQQILGQGPKLLIQFQNNGVVDDSQLPKDRFSAERLKGVDSTLKIQPAKLEDSAVYLCASVGGGAGTDTQYFGPGTRLTVL.

The chain has TRBV10-3 and TRBJ1-3; D perhaps matches TRBD1 (5 bases). Trimming stripped 2 bases from V and 0 bases from J, with 8 bases between. The CDR3 is made up of 15 amino acids. Germline V gene sequence: CDR1 ENHRY, CDR2 SYGVKD. CDR3 loop: CAISEGGGSGNTIYF. In DNA, the CDR3 is TGTGCCATCAGTGAGGGGGGGGGCTCTGGAAACACCATATATTTT.

V and J are TRBV5-1 and TRBJ1-4; tentatively, D is TRBD1 (5 bases). The CDR3 contains 18 residues. Germline V lookup: CDR1 SGHRS, CDR2 YFSETQ. V shed 1 base and J shed 1 base, with 17 bases lying between them. The CDR3 sequence is CASSLSSAGRGTNEKLFF. The CDR3 DNA reads TGCGCCAGCAGCTTGTCCTCCGCGGGAAGGGGAACTAATGAAAAACTGTTTTTT.

The V and J genes are TRBV19 and TRBJ2-7, with TRBD2 identical over 7 bases. This CDR3 is built from 15 residues. Looked up from germline, CDR1 is LNHDA and CDR2 is SQIVND (reference sequence). After removal of 4 bases from V and 5 bases from J, the junction contained 11 bases not matched to a gene. The CDR3 sequence: CASSTYVTSPNEQYF. For the CDR3, the DNA is TGTGCCAGTAGTACGTACGTGACTAGCCCCAACGAGCAGTACTTC.

This clone was seen a few times. V is TRBV19 and J is TRBJ2-2; D might be TRBD2 (6 bases). V lost 9 bases to trimming and J lost 0 bases, with 20 bases between them. This CDR3 spans 17 amino acids. Germline CDR1 is LNHDA and CDR2 is SQIVND (reference sequence). Here the CDR3 DNA reads TGTGCCAGCCGTTCGTGGCAGGCGGGGTCGAACACCGGGGAGCTGTTTTTT. Residues: CASRSWQAGSNTGELFF.

CDR3 DNA: TGTGCCAGCAGCCCCGACCGGGTTACCTACGAGCAGTACTTC. Amino acid sequence: CASSPDRVTYEQYF. V gene TRBV11-2 combines with J gene TRBJ2-7; no firm D call. The CDR3 extends over 14 amino acids. The V end was cut by 5 bases, the J end by 2 bases, with 13 bases between. Germline CDR1 is SGHAT and CDR2 is FQNNGV.

The chain joins TRBV4-3 to TRBJ2-3; D might be TRBD2 (5 bases). Trimming left V 3 bases short and J 4 bases short, with 14 bases between. The germline gives CDR1 LGHNA, CDR2 YSLEER. The CDR3 totals 15 residues. The CDR3 region has the DNA TGCGCCAGCAGCCACGCCGGGAACCCGGCAGATACGCAGTATTTT. Amino acid sequence: CASSHAGNPADTQYF.

This chain connects TRBV19 to TRBJ1-1; TRBD1 is a possible D gene (5 bases). The CDR3 length is 14 residues. V shed 7 bases and J shed 4 bases, with 16 bases lying between them. Germline V lookup: CDR1 LNHDA, CDR2 SQIVND (reference sequence). CDR3 in DNA: TGTGCCAGTATTGACGCAGGGCAGGCCACTGAAGCTTTCTTT. It yields the protein CASIDAGQATEAFF.

The chain couples TRBV30 to TRBJ1-2; no clear D. CDR1 and CDR2 (germline): GTSNPN, SVGIG (reference sequence). The CDR3 is made up of 14 amino acids. V shed 1 base and J shed 2 bases, with 11 bases lying between them. The DNA for the CDR3 is TGTGCCTGGAGTGCAATACAACCAAACTATGGCTACACCTTC. Its translation: CAWSAIQPNYGYTF.

The chain has TRBV7-2 and TRBJ2-7; weak D call: TRBD2 (6 bases). The V gene's germline CDR1 is SGHTA and CDR2 FQGNSA. V was shortened by 4 bases and J by 3 bases, with 19 bases between the two germline ends. The length of the CDR3 is 16 residues. CDR3 sequence (DNA): TGTGCCAGCAGCTCTACCCCCAGGAGGGACCACTACGAGCAGTACTTC. Translation: CASSSTPRRDHYEQYF.

V usage is TRBV7-2 and J usage is TRBJ1-4; 7 bases line up with TRBD1. This CDR3 comprises 15 residues. V lost 2 bases and J lost 6; bases outside the gene matches: 6. Per germline, CDR1 SGHTA and CDR2 FQGNSA. This CDR3 reads CASSLWDSRDEKLFF. CDR3 coding DNA: TGTGCCAGCAGCTTATGGGACAGCCGCGATGAAAAACTGTTTTTT.

This clone was observed once. The rearrangement uses TRBV30 and TRBJ1-2; no clear D. This CDR3 has 13 amino acids. Germline lookup yields CDR1 GTSNPN and CDR2 SVGIG (reference sequence). The V end lost 2 bases, the J end lost 8 bases, and 15 bases lay between the germline ends. The CDR3 is CAWSLTASGGYTF. In DNA, the CDR3 is TGTGCCTGGAGTCTGACGGCCTCCGGGGGCTACACCTTC.

This clone was seen a single time. The chain uses TRBV28 and TRBJ2-5, with 8 bases fitting TRBD2. Germline CDR1 MDHEN, CDR2 SYDVKM. The V gene end was trimmed by 4 bases and the J gene end by 2 bases; junction bases not matched to a gene: 15. The CDR3 is 18 amino acids. In DNA form, the CDR3 reads TGTGCCAGCAGTTCCCGAAGCGGGGGAGGGGGACTTCAAGAGACCCAGTACTTC. Its protein is CASSSRSGGGGLQETQYF.

CDR3 bases: TGCGCCAGCAGCATTTCCCCGGAGACCCAGTACTTC. Its protein is CASSISPETQYF. The chain carries TRBV5-1 and TRBJ2-5; unclear D gene. Trimming removed 4 bases at V and 5 bases at J, with 9 bases between. The germline V gene has CDR1 SGHRS and CDR2 YFSETQ. The CDR3 has 12 amino acids.

The chain uses TRBV10-3 and TRBJ2-5; a weak D match, TRBD2 (6 bases). The V end lost 0 bases, the J end lost 4 bases, and 9 bases lay between the germline ends. CDR1 ENHRY and CDR2 SYGVKD come from the germline V gene. The CDR3 runs to 14 residues. The CDR3 region has the DNA TGTGCCATCAGTGAGTCGACGGGAGTAGAGACCCAGTACTTC. The encoded protein is CAISESTGVETQYF.

The rearrangement links TRBV5-5 to TRBJ1-2, with D unclear. CDR1 and CDR2 (germline): SGHKS, YYEKEE (reference sequence). The germline V and J ends were trimmed by 5 bases and 6 bases, with 17 bases remaining between them. The CDR3 contains 14 residues. Here the CDR3 reads CASSVGVSLDGYTF. For the CDR3, the DNA is TGTGCCAGCAGTGTGGGAGTGTCGCTCGATGGCTACACCTTC.